The source of this TCR beta chain is a study of vaccination and CD4 T cells after COVID-19. The sample's treatment: roughly ten-day PBMC culture with coronavirus spike peptide pools or control peptides (ViraFEST assay). Cultured CD4+ T-cell DNA underwent Oncomine TCR Beta short-read sequencing. One entry per CDR3 protein, called by TCRdb with MiXCR from the PCR reads. In the table there are 16,000 or so distinct CDR3 sequences, less than 60% of which are singletons. This CDR3 comprises 14 residues. Deletions cut 6 bases from V and 2 bases from J, with 14 bases between. Germline CDR1 is SGHRS and CDR2 is YFSETQ. With regard to this clonotype: Antigen unknown.

Material for sequencing was CD4+ T cells from blood, cultured in vitro. The V and J genes are TRBV5-1 and TRBJ1-2, with D unresolved. This clonotype originated in a human donor who had recovered from COVID-19. CDR3 sequence (DNA): TGCGCCAGCAACCGCGGGGATCTGAACTATGGCTACACCTTC. This sequence encodes CASNRGDLNYGYTF.